This T cell receptor beta chain stems from a study of beta chain features in type 1 diabetes. Study at large: Sorted cell examination encompassed over 90 million cells across all samples.

Expressed TCRB transcripts got sequenced, as all isolated RNA was reverse transcribed. The method was immunoSEQ multiplex PCR; TCRdb's version includes in-frame clones alone and lacks a portion of them. The table includes approximately 270,000 clones, over 11% detected once. Regarding the study as a whole: Shortening of TCRB CDR3s, moderate but significant, appeared in all four CD4+ subsets of Type 1 diabetes patients. The naive, central memory and Treg TCRB repertoires looked more alike in patients than they did in healthy donors.

Germline trimming cut 6 bases from V and 5 bases from J; bases unmatched to any gene: 9. Germline CDR1 is SGHDN and CDR2 is FVKESK. This CDR3 comprises 15 residues. Note on this clone: What it recognizes is unknown.

It was one heparinised blood draw, averaging about 116 mL, that each donor gave. Material for sequencing was naive CD4+ T cells from blood. This chain joins TRBV14 and TRBJ2-1, with TRBD1 matching over 8 bases. The sequence was collected from a man aged 30 to 39 with type 1 diabetes. CDR3 sequence: CASRQSGGAHNEQFF. The CDR3 nucleotides are TGTGCCAGCAGACAATCAGGGGGCGCCCACAATGAGCAGTTCTTC. The entire variable domain, with the rest obtained from reference TRBV14 and TRBJ2-1, is as follows: EAGVTQFPSHSVIEKGQTVTLRCDPISGHDNLYWYRRVMGKEIKFLLHFVKESKQDESGMPNNRFLAERTGGTYSTLKVQPAELEDSGVYFCASRQSGGAHNEQFFGPGTRLTVL.